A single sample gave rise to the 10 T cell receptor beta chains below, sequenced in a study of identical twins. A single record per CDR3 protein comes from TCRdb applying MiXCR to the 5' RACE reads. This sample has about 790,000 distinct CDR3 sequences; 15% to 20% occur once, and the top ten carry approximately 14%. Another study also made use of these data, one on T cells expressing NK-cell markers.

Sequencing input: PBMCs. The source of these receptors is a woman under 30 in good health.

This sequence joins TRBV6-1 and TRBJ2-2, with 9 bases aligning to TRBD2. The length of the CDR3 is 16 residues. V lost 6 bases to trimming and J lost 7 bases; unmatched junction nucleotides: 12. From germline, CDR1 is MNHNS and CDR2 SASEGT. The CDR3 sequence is CASRFPAGGPSGELFF. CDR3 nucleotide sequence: TGTGCCAGCAGATTTCCAGCGGGGGGCCCTAGCGGGGAGCTGTTTTTT.

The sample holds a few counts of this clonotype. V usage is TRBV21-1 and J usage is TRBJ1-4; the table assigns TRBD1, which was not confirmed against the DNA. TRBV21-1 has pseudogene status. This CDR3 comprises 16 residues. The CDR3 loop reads CASSKERQITNEKLFF. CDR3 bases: TGTGCCAGCAGCAAGGAAAGACAGATAACTAATGAAAAACTGTTTTTT.

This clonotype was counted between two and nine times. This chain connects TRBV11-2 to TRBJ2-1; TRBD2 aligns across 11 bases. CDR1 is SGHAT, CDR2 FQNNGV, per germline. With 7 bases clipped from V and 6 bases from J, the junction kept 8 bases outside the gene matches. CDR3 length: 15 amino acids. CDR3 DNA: TGTGCCAGCATCCTCCTAGCGGGGGGATTCAATGAGCAGTTCTTC. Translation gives CASILLAGGFNEQFF.

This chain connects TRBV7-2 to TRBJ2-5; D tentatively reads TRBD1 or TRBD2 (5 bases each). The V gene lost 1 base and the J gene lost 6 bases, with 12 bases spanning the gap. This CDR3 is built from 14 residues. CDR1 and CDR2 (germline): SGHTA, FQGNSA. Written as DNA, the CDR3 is TGTGCCAGCAGCTTAGGGGTCGGGGCGAAGACCCAGTACTTC. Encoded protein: CASSLGVGAKTQYF.

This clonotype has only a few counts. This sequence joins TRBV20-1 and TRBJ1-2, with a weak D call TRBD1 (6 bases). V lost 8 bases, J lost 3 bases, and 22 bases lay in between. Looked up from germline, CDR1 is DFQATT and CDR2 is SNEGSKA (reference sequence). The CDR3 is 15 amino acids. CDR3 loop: CSTKRRQATDYGYTF. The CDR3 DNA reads TGCAGTACCAAACGAAGACAGGCCACCGACTATGGCTACACCTTC.

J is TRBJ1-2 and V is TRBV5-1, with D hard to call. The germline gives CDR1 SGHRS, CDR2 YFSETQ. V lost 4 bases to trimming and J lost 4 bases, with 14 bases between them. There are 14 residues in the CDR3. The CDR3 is CASSAWTETYGYTF. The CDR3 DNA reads TGCGCCAGCAGCGCGTGGACGGAGACCTATGGCTACACCTTC.

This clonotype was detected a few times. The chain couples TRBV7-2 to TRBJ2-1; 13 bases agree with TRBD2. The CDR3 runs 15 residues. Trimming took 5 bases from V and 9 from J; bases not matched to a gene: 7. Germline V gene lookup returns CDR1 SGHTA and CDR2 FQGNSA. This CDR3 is CASSLTSGGASEQFF. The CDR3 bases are TGTGCCAGCAGCCTTACTAGCGGGGGGGCGAGTGAGCAGTTCTTC.

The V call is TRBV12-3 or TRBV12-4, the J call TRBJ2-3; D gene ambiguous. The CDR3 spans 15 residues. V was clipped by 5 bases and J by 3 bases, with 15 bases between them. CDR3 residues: CASSPLAAKTDTQYF. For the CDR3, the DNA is TGTGCCAGCAGTCCCCTGGCCGCCAAAACAGATACGCAGTATTTT.

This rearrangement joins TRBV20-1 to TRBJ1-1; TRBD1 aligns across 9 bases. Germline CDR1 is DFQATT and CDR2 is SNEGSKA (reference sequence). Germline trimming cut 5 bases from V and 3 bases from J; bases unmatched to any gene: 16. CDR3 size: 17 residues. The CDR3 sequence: CSAFKPGQGRIYTEAFF. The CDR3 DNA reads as TGCAGTGCTTTTAAGCCGGGACAGGGAAGAATTTACACTGAAGCTTTCTTT.

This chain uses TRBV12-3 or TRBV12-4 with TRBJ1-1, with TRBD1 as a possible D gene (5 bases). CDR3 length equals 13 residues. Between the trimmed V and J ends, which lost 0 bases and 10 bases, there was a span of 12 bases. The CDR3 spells CASSLARAGRAFF. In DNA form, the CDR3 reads TGTGCCAGCAGTTTAGCCCGGGCAGGGAGAGCTTTCTTT.